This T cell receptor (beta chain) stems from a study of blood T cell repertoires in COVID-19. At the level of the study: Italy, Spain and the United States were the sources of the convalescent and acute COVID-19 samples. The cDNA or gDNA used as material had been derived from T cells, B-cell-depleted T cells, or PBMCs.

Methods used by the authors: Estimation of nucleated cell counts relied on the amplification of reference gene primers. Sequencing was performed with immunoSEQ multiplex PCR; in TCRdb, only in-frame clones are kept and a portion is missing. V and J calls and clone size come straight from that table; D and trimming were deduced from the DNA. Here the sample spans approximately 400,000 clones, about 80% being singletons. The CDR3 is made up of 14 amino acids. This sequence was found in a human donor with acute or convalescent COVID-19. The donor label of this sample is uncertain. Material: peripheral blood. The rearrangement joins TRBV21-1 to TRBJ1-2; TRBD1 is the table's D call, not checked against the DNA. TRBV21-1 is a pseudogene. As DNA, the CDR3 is TGTGCCAGCAGCAAAGTGCCAGGGGTGCGGAGCTACACCTTC. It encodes CASSKVPGVRSYTF.